One and the same sample provided the 20 T cell receptor beta chains below, sequenced in a study of identical twins. MiXCR, run by TCRdb on the 5' RACE reads, gives a single entry per CDR3 protein. Among a few hundred thousand distinct CDR3 sequences, approximately 16% were seen once, and the ten largest hold 0.35% to 0.45%. These same records also appear under a second study, on yellow fever vaccine responses in identical twins.

Sequenced material: CD4+ T cells sorted from blood. The receptors were sampled from a woman between 18 and 29 years old in good health.

This clonotype was seen a few times. The chain has TRBV20-1 and TRBJ2-4; 9 bases align to TRBD1. This CDR3 comprises 15 residues. The V and J ends lost 6 bases and 8 bases, in that order; junction bases with no gene match: 14. CDR1 DFQATT and CDR2 SNEGSKA come from the germline V gene (reference sequence). CDR3 sequence (DNA): TGCAGTGCCTACTATTCCGGGACAGGGTTCGACATTCAGTACTTC. Translated: CSAYYSGTGFDIQYF.

The V and J genes are TRBV6-2 or TRBV6-3 and TRBJ2-7; 7 bases line up with TRBD1. The CDR3 sequence is 15 residues long. CDR1 is MNHEY and CDR2 is SVGEGT in the germline V gene. Trimming removed 7 bases from V and 2 bases from J; junction bases left unmatched: 11. The CDR3 here is CASTQPGGSTYEQYF. The DNA of the CDR3 is TGTGCCAGCACGCAGCCAGGGGGATCAACCTACGAGCAGTACTTC.

The chain recombines TRBV11-2 with TRBJ1-2; the D gene is possibly TRBD1 (5 bases). The CDR3 length is 15 residues. Germline CDR1 reads SGHAT; CDR2 reads FQNNGV. The V gene lost 4 bases and the J gene lost 7 bases, with 19 bases spanning the gap. The CDR3 region has the DNA TGTGCCAGCAGCTCACCTACAGGAGTAGTATCTGGCTACACCTTC. Protein sequence: CASSSPTGVVSGYTF.

The V call is TRBV7-7, the J call TRBJ2-2; D remains unclear. The CDR3 spans 15 residues. The germline V gene has CDR1 SSHAT and CDR2 FNYEAQ (reference sequence). V was shortened by 4 bases and J by 0 bases, with 9 bases between the two germline ends. The CDR3 reads CASSSGFPNTGELFF. For the CDR3, the DNA is TGTGCCAGCAGCTCCGGCTTCCCGAACACCGGGGAGCTGTTTTTT.

The chain recombines TRBV9 with TRBJ2-5; 8 bases align to TRBD2. V lost 0 bases to trimming and J lost 1 base; unmatched junction nucleotides: 2. Germline V gene sequence: CDR1 SGDLS, CDR2 YYNGEE. This CDR3 region has 15 residues. The CDR3 DNA is TGTGCCAGCAGCGTAGCCGGACTAGCCCAAGAGACCCAGTACTTC. Amino acid sequence: CASSVAGLAQETQYF.

The rearrangement joins TRBV12-3 or TRBV12-4 to TRBJ2-2, with 8 bases fitting TRBD2. The V segment lost 4 bases and the J segment 7 bases; nucleotides outside the gene matches: 8. There are 15 residues in the CDR3. CDR3: CASSSGGAFGGELFF. The CDR3 DNA follows: TGTGCCAGCAGTTCCGGGGGGGCCTTTGGCGGGGAGCTGTTTTTT.

The J gene is TRBJ2-1, the V gene TRBV24-1, with 8 bases that match TRBD1. Germline V gene lookup returns CDR1 KGHDR and CDR2 SFDVKD. The CDR3 extends over 17 amino acids. The V segment lost 3 bases and the J segment 0 bases; nucleotides outside the gene matches: 6. CDR3: CATSDPAGQGSYNEQFF. Written as DNA, the CDR3 is TGTGCCACCAGTGATCCCGCCGGACAGGGCTCCTACAATGAGCAGTTCTTC.

This clonotype was counted only a few times. The rearrangement uses TRBV6-5 and TRBJ2-1; 7 bases match TRBD1. With 1 base clipped from V and 7 bases from J, the junction kept 10 bases outside the gene matches. The CDR3 length is 16 residues. Germline CDR1 and CDR2: MNHEY and SVGAGI. The CDR3 is CASSYLGQVRRNEQFF. The CDR3 coding sequence is TGTGCCAGCAGTTACTTAGGACAGGTCCGTCGAAATGAGCAGTTCTTC.

V is TRBV12-3 or TRBV12-4 and J is TRBJ2-1, with D hard to call. The CDR3 runs 11 residues. V lost 4 bases and J lost 8, with 6 bases in between. The CDR3 DNA follows: TGTGCCAGCAGTTGGTACGATGAGCAGTTCTTC. This gives the protein CASSWYDEQFF.

This clonotype was counted between two and nine times. The V call is TRBV20-1, the J call TRBJ1-1, with a possible D match to TRBD1 (5 bases). The CDR3 runs 13 residues. Germline lookup yields CDR1 DFQATT and CDR2 SNEGSKA (reference sequence). The germline V and J ends were trimmed by 1 base and 4 bases, with 10 bases remaining between them. The DNA of the CDR3 is TGCAGTGCTAGAGGGGGGGGACCCACTGAAGCTTTCTTT. Protein: CSARGGGPTEAFF.

The chain uses TRBV7-2 and TRBJ1-1; D remains unclear. Between the trimmed V and J ends, which lost 7 bases and 2 bases, there was a span of 11 bases. CDR1 and CDR2 (germline): SGHTA, FQGNSA. CDR3 length equals 13 residues. The CDR3 here is CASTIDYNTEAFF. The CDR3 DNA reads as TGTGCCAGCACCATAGACTACAACACTGAAGCTTTCTTT.

This clonotype was seen only a few times. The chain has TRBV14 and TRBJ1-3, with TRBD1 as a possible D gene (6 bases). The CDR3 spans 17 residues. With 3 bases removed from V and 0 bases from J, the gap between germline ends came to 15 bases. The germline CDR1 and CDR2 sequences are SGHDN and FVKESK. CDR3 protein: CASSHLRTEYSGNTIYF. The CDR3 coding sequence is TGTGCCAGCAGCCACCTTCGGACAGAATACTCTGGAAACACCATATATTTT.

This sequence joins TRBV28 and TRBJ2-5, with 8 nucleotides matching TRBD1. This CDR3 region has 15 residues. From germline, CDR1 is MDHEN and CDR2 SYDVKM. V lost 3 bases and J lost 5; bases outside the gene matches: 8. In nucleotides, the CDR3 is TGTGCCAGCAGTTTCTCAGGGGGCAGCGGTGAGACCCAGTACTTC. Encoded protein: CASSFSGGSGETQYF.

This clonotype was observed at least ten times. This chain uses TRBV10-3 with TRBJ2-7; 7 bases agree with TRBD1. V trimming: 5 bases; J trimming: 4 bases; junction bases outside the gene matches: 8. CDR3 length: 14 amino acids. CDR1 and CDR2 from the germline V gene are ENHRY and SYGVKD. The CDR3 DNA reads as TGTGCCATCAGTACGCCCGACAGGGAATACGAGCAGTACTTC. This translates into CAISTPDREYEQYF.

J is TRBJ1-2 and V is TRBV20-1; 7 bases are shared with TRBD1. Germline CDR1 is DFQATT and CDR2 is SNEGSKA (reference sequence). Unmatched junction bases numbered 5, after V lost 1 base and J lost 9 bases. This CDR3 is 12 amino acids long. The CDR3 region is CSARVTGRSYTF. The DNA for the CDR3 is TGCAGTGCTAGAGTGACAGGGAGAAGCTACACCTTC.

The chain has TRBV4-2 and TRBJ2-7, with 7 bases fitting TRBD2. This CDR3 has 15 amino acids. The germline CDR1 and CDR2 sequences are LGHNA and YNFKEQ. J gave up 4 bases and V 0 bases, and 6 bases lay outside the gene matches. The CDR3 is CASSQEGAGEYEQYF. DNA for the CDR3: TGTGCCAGCAGCCAAGAAGGGGCGGGAGAGTACGAGCAGTACTTC.

This clonotype was observed a handful of times. This chain links TRBV12-3 or TRBV12-4 with TRBJ1-2, with D perhaps TRBD1 (6 bases). V was trimmed by 7 bases and J by 0 bases, leaving 21 bases between them. There are 17 residues in the CDR3. CDR3 nucleotide sequence: TGTGCCAGCACCCAAGGGGGATCCCTACGTTCTAACTATGGCTACACCTTC. This encodes CASTQGGSLRSNYGYTF.

The V gene is TRBV28, the J gene TRBJ2-5, with unresolved D. The CDR3 totals 12 residues. Germline V gene data show CDR1 as MDHEN and CDR2 as SYDVKM. V was trimmed by 5 bases and J by 5 bases, leaving 9 bases between them. The CDR3 loop is CASSTKAETQYF. The CDR3 nucleotides are TGTGCCAGCAGTACTAAGGCGGAGACCCAGTACTTC.

This clonotype has ten or more counts. The chain employs TRBV20-1 and TRBJ2-1; TRBD1 matches 8 bases. J was trimmed by 6 bases and V by 1 base; bases with no gene match: 8. Germline V CDR1 and CDR2: DFQATT, SNEGSKA (reference sequence). The CDR3 consists of 15 residues. CDR3 nucleotide sequence: TGCAGTGCTAGAGGTGCAGGACAGGGTATCAATGAGCAGTTCTTC. It yields the protein CSARGAGQGINEQFF.

The CDR3 loop is CASSSRAASSYEQYF. CDR3 sequence (DNA): TGTGCCAGCAGTTCAAGAGCCGCGAGCTCCTACGAGCAGTACTTC. The gene calls are TRBV28 and TRBJ2-7; no firm D call. Germline lookup yields CDR1 MDHEN and CDR2 SYDVKM. This CDR3 is 15 amino acids long. V was clipped by 4 bases and J by 0 bases, with 13 bases between them.